The entry below describes one T cell receptor (beta chain). Its antigen is not identified. The data were obtained in a study of glioma-infiltrating T cells. TCR alpha and beta CDR3 regions were amplified from RNA using iRepertoire nested multiplex PCR. TCRdb fed the multiplex PCR reads into MiXCR, producing one record per CDR3 protein. Of fewer than 90,000 distinct CDR3 sequences in the sample, 20% to 25% were seen once. Study observations and caveats: Above-expected tissue-blood divergence occurred in all gliomas, most in low-grade ones.

The receptor's source is a human donor with low-grade glioma or glioblastoma, undergoing nonglioma brain surgery, or in good health (not recorded which). Material: glioma tissue, nonneoplastic brain tissue, or PBMCs (not recorded which).

This CDR3 reads CASSLGPSAQETQYF. CDR3 DNA sequence: TGTGCCAGCAGCTTGGGTCCTAGCGCTCAAGAGACCCAGTACTTC. The chain carries TRBV5-5 and TRBJ2-5; possibly TRBD2 for D (6 bases). Germline V gives CDR1 SGHKS, CDR2 YYEKEE (reference sequence). V lost 0 bases and J lost 2, with 11 bases in between. The CDR3 runs 15 residues.